The present entry profiles one T cell receptor beta chain with its context. This CDR3 contains 12 residues. Trimming left V 2 bases short and J 7 bases short, with 9 bases between. With random hexamers, reverse transcription was performed on about 0.5 to 1 ug of RNA. Across 54 Vbeta and 13 Jbeta, TCR beta CDR3 was amplified with immunoSEQ multiplex PCR. MiXCR, run by TCRdb on the immunoSEQ multiplex PCR reads, gives a single entry per CDR3 protein. This sample yields about 130,000 distinct CDR3 sequences, of which around nine tenths are seen a single time; about 0.23% belongs to the top ten. The data originate from a study of CD8 T cells in Susac syndrome. Negative magnetic isolation gave CD8+ and CD4+ cells; FACS enriched CD8+ TEMRA.

The V and J genes are TRBV12-3 or TRBV12-4 and TRBJ2-7; D is uncertain. This TCR was recovered from a human donor with multiple sclerosis. The sequenced sample consisted of CD8+ T cells from PBMCs. CDR3: CASSLQSWEQYF. The CDR3 nucleotides read TGTGCCAGCAGTTTACAGTCGTGGGAGCAGTACTTC.